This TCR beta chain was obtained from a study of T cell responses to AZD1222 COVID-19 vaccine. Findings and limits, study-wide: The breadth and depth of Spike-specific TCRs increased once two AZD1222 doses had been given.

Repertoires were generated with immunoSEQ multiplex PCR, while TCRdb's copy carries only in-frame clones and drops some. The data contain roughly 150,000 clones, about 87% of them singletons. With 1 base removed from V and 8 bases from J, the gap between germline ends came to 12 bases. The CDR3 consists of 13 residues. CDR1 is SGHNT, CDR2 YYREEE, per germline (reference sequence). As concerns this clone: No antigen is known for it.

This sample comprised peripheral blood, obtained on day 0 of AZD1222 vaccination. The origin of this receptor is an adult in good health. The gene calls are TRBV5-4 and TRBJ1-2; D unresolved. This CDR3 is CASSLSAVGGYTF. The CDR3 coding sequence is TGTGCCAGCAGCTTGTCTGCCGTCGGCGGCTACACCTTC.